The rows below give T cell receptor beta chains drawn from one sample of a study of cytomegalovirus exposure and HLA in healthy donors. TCRdb keeps only in-frame clones here, not all; method: immunoSEQ multiplex PCR. The sample records around 170,000 clones, around 80% being singletons. Sequenced input: PBMCs. The receptors shown here come from a man aged 40-50 years in good health and CMV-seropositive. Both conserved end residues are part of each CDR3. D genes are given only for firm matches. A row's size may be missing; if present it is once, few, many or a size class.

D gene | J gene | clone size | V gene | CDR3 length | CDR3 protein | CDR3 DNA
. | TRBJ2-2 | once | TRBV6-5 | 16 | CASSYSATANTGELFF | TGTGCCAGCAGTTACTCTGCGACAGCTAACACCGGGGAGCTGTTTTTT
. | TRBJ2-7 | . | TRBV20-1 | 11 | CSARVGFEQYF | TGCAGTGCTAGAGTCGGGTTCGAGCAGTACTTC
TRBD2 | TRBJ2-7 | . | TRBV19 | 17 | CASSIRTSGVEVYEQYF | TGTGCCAGTAGTATTAGGACTAGCGGGGTAGAAGTCTACGAGCAGTACTTC
TRBD2 | TRBJ2-7 | . | TRBV19 | 15 | CASSIKGLAGSEQYF | TGTGCCAGTAGTATAAAAGGACTAGCGGGGTCCGAGCAGTACTTC
. | TRBJ1-5 | few | TRBV6-6 | 12 | CASSPINQPQHF | TGTGCCAGCAGCCCTATCAATCAGCCCCAGCATTTT
. | TRBJ1-4 | . | TRBV27 | 13 | CASAANNNEKLFF | TGTGCCAGCGCGGCAAACAACAATGAAAAACTGTTTTTT
TRBD2 | TRBJ2-7 | few | TRBV13 | 15 | CASSHGTSHAYEQYF | TGTGCCAGCAGCCACGGGACTAGTCATGCCTACGAGCAGTACTTC
. | TRBJ1-1 | . | TRBV6-5 | 12 | CASKYRNTEAFF | TGTGCCAGCAAGTACAGGAACACTGAAGCTTTCTTT
TRBD2 | TRBJ2-3 | . | TRBV19 | 14 | CASSMVAGPDTQYF | TGTGCCAGTAGTATGGTAGCGGGACCAGATACGCAGTATTTT
TRBD1 | TRBJ1-1 | . | TRBV2 | 14 | CASSVLRGDTEAFF | TGTGCCAGCAGTGTTCTCAGGGGGGACACTGAAGCTTTCTTT
. | TRBJ2-3 | . | TRBV15 | 16 | CATSRDWGEATDTQYF | TGTGCCACCAGCAGAGATTGGGGGGAGGCCACAGATACGCAGTATTTT
TRBD2 | TRBJ2-5 | . | TRBV7-2 | 15 | CASSLRTSGEETQYF | TGTGCCAGCAGCCTACGGACTAGCGGGGAAGAGACCCAGTACTTC
TRBD1 | TRBJ1-4 | . | TRBV5-4 | 17 | CASSRGRDRGANEKLFF | TGTGCCAGCAGCCGCGGACGAGACAGGGGGGCTAATGAAAAACTGTTTTTT
TRBD1 | TRBJ2-1 | . | TRBV11-2 | 14 | CASSSQGARNEQFF | TGTGCCAGCAGTTCGCAGGGGGCTAGAAATGAGCAGTTCTTC
TRBD1 | TRBJ2-3 | . | TRBV6-1 | 12 | CASSNRGDTQYF | TGTGCCAGCAGTAACAGGGGAGATACGCAGTATTTT
TRBD2 | TRBJ2-2 | . | TRBV6-1 | 15 | CASSGLAGVTGELFF | TGTGCCAGCAGTGGACTAGCGGGGGTAACCGGGGAGCTGTTTTTT
. | TRBJ2-7 | few | TRBV9 | 15 | CASSVLAGPTYEQYF | TGTGCCAGCAGCGTACTGGCGGGGCCAACCTACGAGCAGTACTTC
TRBD1 | TRBJ1-5 | . | TRBV7-2 | 14 | CASSRGQGRQPQHF | TGTGCCAGCAGCCGCGGACAGGGTAGGCAGCCCCAGCATTTT
. | TRBJ1-2 | . | TRBV28 | 15 | CASILGGQSLGDYTF | TGTGCCAGCATATTGGGAGGGCAGTCCCTAGGGGACTACACCTTC
. | TRBJ1-4 | . | TRBV4-3 | 13 | CASSYATNEKLFF | TGCGCCAGCAGCTATGCAACTAATGAAAAACTGTTTTTT
TRBD1 | TRBJ2-5 | . | TRBV7-9 | 14 | CASSPRDRGETQYF | TGTGCCAGCAGCCCGCGGGACAGGGGGGAGACCCAGTACTTC
TRBD1 | TRBJ2-7 | once | TRBV5-4 | 14 | CASSMGQGAYEQYF | TGTGCCAGCAGCATGGGACAGGGGGCGTACGAGCAGTACTTC
TRBD1 | TRBJ1-2 | . | TRBV7-3 | 14 | CASSLTGDDYGYTF | TGTGCCAGCAGCTTGACAGGGGACGACTATGGCTACACCTTC
. | TRBJ1-1 | few | TRBV11-2 | 12 | CAVLRTGTEAFF | TGTGCTGTGCTCCGGACGGGGACTGAAGCTTTCTTT
. | TRBJ1-1 | . | TRBV5-4 | 15 | CASSSRSPMNTEAFF | TGTGCCAGCAGCTCGCGCTCGCCCATGAACACTGAAGCTTTCTTT
TRBD1 | TRBJ2-5 | . | TRBV5-6 | 14 | CASSLGGGAETQYF | TGTGCCAGCAGCTTGGGAGGGGGCGCAGAGACCCAGTACTTC
. | TRBJ2-7 | . | TRBV2 | 14 | CASRLLSRGYEQYF | TGTGCCAGCAGGCTTCTGTCTCGGGGCTACGAGCAGTACTTC
. | TRBJ1-2 | . | TRBV30 | 14 | CAWSVSGGNYGYTF | TGTGCCTGGAGTGTAAGCGGAGGAAACTATGGCTACACCTTC
. | TRBJ2-5 | . | TRBV4-3 | 14 | CASSQVTDQETQYF | TGCGCCAGCAGCCAAGTGACAGACCAAGAGACCCAGTACTTC
. | TRBJ1-5 | . | TRBV2 | 14 | CASSVRQENQPQHF | TGTGCCAGCAGTGTCCGACAGGAAAATCAGCCCCAGCATTTT
. | TRBJ2-3 | few | TRBV7-9 | 15 | CASSLRLDSVDTQYF | TGTGCCAGCAGTCTAAGACTAGATTCGGTAGATACGCAGTATTTT
TRBD1 | TRBJ1-1 | few | TRBV19 | 11 | CASLQGARAFF | TGTGCCAGTCTGCAGGGGGCTCGAGCTTTCTTT
TRBD2 | TRBJ2-7 | . | TRBV7-3 | 15 | CASSLSPGGGYEQYF | TGTGCCAGCAGCTTAAGTCCGGGGGGAGGCTACGAGCAGTACTTC
TRBD1 | TRBJ2-7 | . | TRBV7-9 | 14 | CASSLVGTGDEQYF | TGTGCCAGCAGCTTAGTTGGGACAGGGGACGAGCAGTACTTC
. | TRBJ1-5 | . | TRBV4-3 | 14 | CASSQSGENQPQHF | TGCGCCAGCAGCCAAAGCGGGGAAAATCAGCCCCAGCATTTT
TRBD1 | TRBJ1-1 | . | TRBV11-2 | 15 | CASSPPGQGRTEAFF | TGTGCCAGCAGCCCCCCCGGACAGGGGCGAACTGAAGCTTTCTTT
TRBD1 | TRBJ1-2 | once | TRBV30 | 15 | CAWSVLGQGTGGYTF | TGTGCCTGGAGTGTACTGGGACAGGGGACGGGTGGCTACACCTTC
TRBD1 | TRBJ1-2 | . | TRBV5-1 | 17 | CASSLAQTTGTNYGYTF | TGCGCCAGCAGCTTGGCACAGACGACAGGGACAAACTATGGCTACACCTTC
. | TRBJ1-1 | . | TRBV5-1 | 12 | CASSLAGTLAFF | TGCGCCAGCAGCTTGGCAGGAACCTTAGCTTTCTTT
. | TRBJ2-5 | . | TRBV2 | 13 | CASSGLGRETQYF | TGTGCCAGCAGTGGTTTAGGGAGGGAGACCCAGTACTTC
TRBD1 | TRBJ1-2 | . | TRBV30 | 11 | CAWMTGRGYTF | TGTGCCTGGATGACAGGGCGCGGCTACACCTTC
. | TRBJ2-2 | few | TRBV18 | 18 | CASSPLPGQGSGTGELFF | TGTGCCAGCTCACCACTCCCTGGCCAGGGGAGTGGTACCGGGGAGCTGTTTTTT
. | TRBJ1-5 | . | TRBV7-2 | 15 | CASSWDTYSNQPQHF | TGTGCCAGCAGCTGGGACACGTATAGCAATCAGCCCCAGCATTTT
TRBD1 | TRBJ1-1 | . | TRBV5-4 | 14 | CASSNQGGNTEAFF | TGTGCCAGCAGCAACCAGGGGGGCAACACTGAAGCTTTCTTT
TRBD2 | TRBJ2-3 | . | TRBV7-3 | 20 | CASSLNRPSGGLGVTDTQYF | TGTGCCAGCAGCTTAAACCGGCCCAGCGGGGGGCTGGGGGTCACAGATACGCAGTATTTT
. | TRBJ2-2 | . | TRBV18 | 16 | CASSPGGGSNTGELFF | TGTGCCAGCTCACCTGGGGGCGGATCGAACACCGGGGAGCTGTTTTTT
. | TRBJ1-5 | . | TRBV4-2 | 16 | CASSQYAPEANQPQHF | TGTGCCAGCAGCCAATATGCCCCGGAGGCCAATCAGCCCCAGCATTTT
. | TRBJ1-1 | . | TRBV9 | 17 | CASSALGGGFMNTEAFF | TGTGCCAGCAGCGCCCTAGGGGGAGGGTTCATGAACACTGAAGCTTTCTTT
TRBD2 | TRBJ2-3 | . | TRBV7-2 | 14 | CASSSGLGADTQYF | TGTGCCAGCAGCTCGGGACTAGGAGCTGATACGCAGTATTTT
TRBD1 | TRBJ1-2 | . | TRBV5-4 | 13 | CASSFTGDYGYTF | TGTGCCAGCAGCTTTACAGGGGACTATGGCTACACCTTC
TRBD1 | TRBJ2-7 | . | TRBV15 | 15 | CATSRVRDRYYEQYF | TGTGCCACCAGCAGAGTACGGGACAGGTACTACGAGCAGTACTTC
. | TRBJ2-5 | . | TRBV9 | 15 | CASSPRAARGETQYF | TGTGCCAGCAGCCCACGGGCGGCTAGGGGAGAGACCCAGTACTTC